This T cell receptor beta chain emerged from a study of cytomegalovirus exposure and HLA in healthy donors. Study-level information: Findings of an earlier analysis included roughly 120 million unique TCR beta sequences from roughly 200 million T cells.

The trim removed 4 bases at V and 0 bases at J, leaving 3 bases unmatched. The CDR3 runs 14 residues. The germline CDR1 and CDR2 sequences are MGHRA and YSYEKL. Researchers ran the PCR with 60 Vbeta and 13 Jbeta primers. Clones were read by immunoSEQ multiplex PCR, and TCRdb kept only the in-frame ones, dropping some. The data contain about 150,000 clones, 80% of them singletons. This clone showed up many times. This TCR was recovered from a man aged 25 to 40 in good health and CMV-seronegative. The sample comprised PBMCs. V gene TRBV4-1 combines with J gene TRBJ2-7, with 7 bases that match TRBD1. CDR3 residues: CASSLGQDSYEQYF. The CDR3 region has the DNA TGCGCCAGCAGCCTCGGACAGGACTCCTACGAGCAGTACTTC.